Listed below are T cell receptor beta chains from one sample, sequenced in a study of cytotoxic CD8 clonotypes in ibrutinib-treated CLL. Libraries were prepared by immunoSEQ multiplex PCR; TCRdb keeps only in-frame clonotypes and omits some of them. The table lists some 130,000 clones, around four fifths of them singletons. The sample here was PBMCs, taken after 24 months of ibrutinib treatment. The origin of the receptors is a human donor with chronic lymphocytic leukemia. CDR3s include the opening cysteine and the closing phenylalanine or tryptophan. A D gene is named only where the DNA matches it firmly. Expanded clones get a size class; other rows say once, few or many, or leave the size out.

d_call,j_call,v_call,clone_size,cdr3_aa,cdr3_nt
TRBD1,TRBJ2-6,TRBV28,.,CASSAPSTGARANVLTF,TGTGCCAGCAGTGCCCCTTCGACAGGGGCGAGGGCCAACGTCCTGACTTTC
TRBD1,TRBJ1-4,TRBV19,.,CASSQPGQGREKLFF,TGTGCCAGTAGCCAACCGGGACAGGGAAGGGAAAAACTGTTTTTT
.,TRBJ1-5,TRBV19,.,CASSIGWGQPQHF,TGTGCCAGTAGTATAGGTTGGGGTCAGCCCCAGCATTTT
.,TRBJ2-5,TRBV7-9,.,CASSPTGLGAQETQYF,TGTGCCAGCAGCCCTACCGGGCTGGGTGCGCAAGAGACCCAGTACTTC
.,TRBJ2-3,TRBV27,.,CASSLQASQADTQYF,TGTGCCAGCAGTTTACAGGCCTCCCAGGCAGATACGCAGTATTTT
.,TRBJ2-6,TRBV21-1,.,CASSKSTRTPNHASGANVLTF,TGTGCCAGCAGCAAAAGCACCAGGACACCTAATCATGCCTCTGGGGCCAACGTCCTGACTTTC
.,TRBJ1-2,TRBV10-3,.,CAISDALEGYTF,TGTGCCATCAGTGACGCTCTAGAAGGCTACACCTTC
.,TRBJ1-5,TRBV19,.,CASSIGDSGQPQHF,TGTGCCAGTAGTATAGGGGATTCGGGTCAGCCCCAGCATTTT
.,TRBJ2-2,TRBV14,.,CASSQAGGNTGELFF,TGTGCCAGCAGCCAAGCCGGGGGGAACACCGGGGAGCTGTTTTTT
.,TRBJ2-5,TRBV5-6,.,CASSTTRRLQETQYF,TGTGCCAGCAGCACGACACGGAGGCTACAAGAGACCCAGTACTTC
.,TRBJ2-2,TRBV18,.,CASSPQNGAYTGELFF,TGTGCCAGCTCACCTCAGAACGGCGCTTACACCGGGGAGCTGTTTTTT
TRBD1,TRBJ2-4,TRBV4-1,.,CASSQAQQGTGNIQYF,TGCGCCAGCAGCCAAGCCCAACAGGGGACGGGGAACATTCAGTACTTC
.,TRBJ1-5,TRBV4-1,.,CASSSTGGNQPQHF,TGCGCCAGCAGTTCAACGGGGGGCAATCAGCCCCAGCATTTT
.,TRBJ1-2,TRBV2,.,CASTPGYDYGYTF,TGTGCCAGCACGCCCGGGTACGACTATGGCTACACCTTC
.,TRBJ1-1,TRBV7-8,.,CASSLARRDTEAFF,TGTGCCAGCAGCTTAGCGCGCAGGGACACTGAAGCTTTCTTT
.,TRBJ2-7,TRBV5-4,.,CASSPRPAYEQYF,TGTGCCAGCAGCCCAAGGCCCGCATACGAGCAGTACTTC
.,TRBJ2-7,TRBV28,.,CASGLTGREEQYF,TGTGCCAGCGGCCTGACAGGGCGGGAAGAGCAGTACTTC
.,TRBJ1-1,TRBV30,few,CAWSGRSEAFF,TGTGCCTGGAGCGGACGTTCTGAAGCTTTCTTT
.,TRBJ1-1,TRBV4-3,few,CASSPGAKGPEAFF,TGCGCCAGCAGCCCTGGAGCAAAGGGCCCTGAAGCTTTCTTT
TRBD2,TRBJ2-5,TRBV9,.,CASSADGSGDQETQYF,TGTGCCAGCAGCGCGGACGGTAGCGGGGACCAAGAGACCCAGTACTTC
.,TRBJ1-3,TRBV30,.,CAWSGRARNTIYF,TGTGCCTGGAGTGGGAGGGCTAGAAACACCATATATTTT
.,TRBJ2-3,TRBV9,.,CASSVAQGSTDTQYF,TGTGCCAGCAGCGTAGCCCAGGGTAGCACAGATACGCAGTATTTT
.,TRBJ1-2,TRBV9,.,CASSVGVLQHYGYTF,TGTGCCAGCAGCGTGGGGGTTCTCCAGCACTATGGCTACACCTTC
.,TRBJ2-1,TRBV6-5,.,CASSYSPGDNNNEQFF,TGTGCCAGCAGTTACTCGCCTGGGGACAACAACAATGAGCAGTTCTTC
TRBD2,TRBJ2-7,TRBV29-1,.,CSVPGAGAYEQYF,TGCAGCGTTCCGGGAGCGGGGGCCTACGAGCAGTACTTC
.,TRBJ1-2,TRBV6-1,once,CASSAIRIRGNYGYTF,TGTGCCAGCAGTGCGATTCGGATTCGGGGGAACTATGGCTACACCTTC
.,TRBJ2-3,TRBV19,.,CASSMFGDTQYF,TGTGCCAGTAGTATGTTTGGGGATACGCAGTATTTT
.,TRBJ1-2,TRBV4-3,.,CASSQVSGSQNYGYTF,TGCGCCAGCAGCCAAGTCTCGGGCAGCCAAAACTATGGCTACACCTTC
.,TRBJ2-1,TRBV18,.,CASSPRSGSQFF,TGTGCCAGCTCACCACGGTCAGGCAGTCAGTTCTTC
.,TRBJ2-7,TRBV10-3,.,CAISERDNEQYF,TGTGCCATCAGTGAGAGGGACAACGAGCAGTACTTC
.,TRBJ1-6,TRBV15,.,CATSIGSYNSPLHF,TGTGCCACCAGCATAGGCTCCTATAATTCACCCCTCCACTTT
TRBD1,TRBJ2-7,TRBV6-6,.,CASSPHGTGPYEQYF,TGTGCCAGCAGCCCTCATGGGACAGGTCCCTACGAGCAGTACTTC
.,TRBJ2-7,TRBV7-2,.,CASSLAPPGEQYF,TGTGCCAGCAGCTTAGCTCCCCCGGGCGAGCAGTACTTC
.,TRBJ2-7,TRBV30,once,CAWSRGNRFYEQYF,TGTGCCTGGAGTCGGGGGAATAGATTTTACGAGCAGTACTTC